This record concerns one T cell receptor (beta chain) sequence. The target antigen is unknown. This entry belongs to a study of long-term antiretroviral therapy in people with HIV. Trimming removed 4 bases at V and 5 bases at J, with 14 bases between. The CDR3 length is 14 residues. Germline V gene lookup returns CDR1 SEHNR and CDR2 FQNEAQ (reference sequence). At the survey level, the v3.0 immunoSEQ assay was run. Only in-frame clones appear in the TCRdb table, and some are missing; sequencing was by immunoSEQ multiplex PCR. The sample contains some 22,000 clones, roughly 78% of which appear only once. Findings and caveats of the study: Compared with controls, HIV repertoires showed narrower CDR3 length ranges. Even long-term ART left TRB diversity below transplant donor controls, despite gains.

None of the participants with HIV were treated outside the United States. Specimens held roughly 0.9-10 million cryopreserved PBMC prior to DNA extraction. The clonotype comes from a woman between 40 and 55 years old with HIV. The gene calls are TRBV7-9 and TRBJ1-1; D may be TRBD1 (5 bases). The sample here was unsorted PBMCs, taken 4.1 years after starting antiretroviral therapy. For the CDR3, the DNA is TGTGCCAGCAGCTCCCCCAGGGTACCGACTGAAGCTTTCTTT. Translating it yields CASSSPRVPTEAFF.